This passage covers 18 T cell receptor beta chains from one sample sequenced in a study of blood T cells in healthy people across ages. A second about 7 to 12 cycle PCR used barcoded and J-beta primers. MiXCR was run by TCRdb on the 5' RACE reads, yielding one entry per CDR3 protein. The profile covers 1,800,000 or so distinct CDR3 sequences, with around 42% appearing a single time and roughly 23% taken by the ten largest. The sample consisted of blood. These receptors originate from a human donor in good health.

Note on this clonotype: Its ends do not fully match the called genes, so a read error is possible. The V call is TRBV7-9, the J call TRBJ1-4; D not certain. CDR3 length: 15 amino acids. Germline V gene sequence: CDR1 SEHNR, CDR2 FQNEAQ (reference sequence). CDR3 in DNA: TGTGCCAGCAGCCCCCCGGTATTCAAATCAGAAAAGCTGTTTTTT. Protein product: CASSPPVFKSEKLFF.

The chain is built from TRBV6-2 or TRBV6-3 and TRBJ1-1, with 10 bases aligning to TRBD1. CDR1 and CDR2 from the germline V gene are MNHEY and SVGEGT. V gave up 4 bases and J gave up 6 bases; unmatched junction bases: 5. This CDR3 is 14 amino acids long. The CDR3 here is CASSWTGGKAEAFF. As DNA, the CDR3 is TGTGCCAGCAGTTGGACAGGGGGAAAGGCTGAAGCTTTCTTT.

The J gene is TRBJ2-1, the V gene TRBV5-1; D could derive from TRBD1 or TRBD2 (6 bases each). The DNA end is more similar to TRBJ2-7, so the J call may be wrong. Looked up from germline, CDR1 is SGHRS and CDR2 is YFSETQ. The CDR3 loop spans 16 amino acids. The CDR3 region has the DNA TGCGCCAGCAGCTCCGGGGGCGCAAGCTCCTACAATGAGCAGTACTTC. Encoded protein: CASSSGGASSYNEQYF.

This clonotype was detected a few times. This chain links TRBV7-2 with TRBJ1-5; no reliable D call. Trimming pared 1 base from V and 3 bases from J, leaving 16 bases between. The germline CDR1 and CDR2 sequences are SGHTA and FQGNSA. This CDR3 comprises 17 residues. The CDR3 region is CASSLGAAPPFNQPQHF. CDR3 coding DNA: TGTGCCAGCAGCTTAGGGGCCGCTCCCCCGTTCAATCAGCCCCAGCATTTT. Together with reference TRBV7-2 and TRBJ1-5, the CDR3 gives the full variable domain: GAGVSQSPSNKVTEKGKDVELRCDPISGHTALYWYRQSLGQGLEFLIYFQGNSAPDKSGLPSDRFSAERTGGSVSTLTIQRTQQEDSAVYLCASSLGAAPPFNQPQHFGDGTRLSIL.

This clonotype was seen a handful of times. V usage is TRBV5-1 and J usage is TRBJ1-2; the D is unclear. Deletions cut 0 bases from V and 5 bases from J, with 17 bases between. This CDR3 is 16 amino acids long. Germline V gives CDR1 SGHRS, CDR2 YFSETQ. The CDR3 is CASSLGMGALRYGYTF. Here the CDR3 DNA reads TGCGCCAGCAGCTTGGGAATGGGCGCATTACGTTATGGCTACACCTTC.

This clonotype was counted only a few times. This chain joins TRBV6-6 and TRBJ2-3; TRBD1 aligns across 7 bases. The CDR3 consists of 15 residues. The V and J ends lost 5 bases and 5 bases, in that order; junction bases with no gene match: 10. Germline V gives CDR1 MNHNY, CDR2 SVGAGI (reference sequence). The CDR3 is CASSNLRQGGDTQYF. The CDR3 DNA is TGTGCCAGCAGTAACTTAAGACAGGGTGGAGATACGCAGTATTTT.

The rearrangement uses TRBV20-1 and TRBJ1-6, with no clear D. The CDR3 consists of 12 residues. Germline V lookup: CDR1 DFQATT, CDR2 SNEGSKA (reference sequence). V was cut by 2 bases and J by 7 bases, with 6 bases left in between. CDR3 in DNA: TGCAGTGCTAGATTTGGGAATTCACCCCTCCACTTT. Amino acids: CSARFGNSPLHF.

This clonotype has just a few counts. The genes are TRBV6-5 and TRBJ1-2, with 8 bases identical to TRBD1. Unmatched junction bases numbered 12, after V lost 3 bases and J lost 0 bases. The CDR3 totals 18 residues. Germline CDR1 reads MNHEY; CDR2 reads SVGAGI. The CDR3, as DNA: TGTGCCAGCAGTTATAGGGACAGGTCGGGCCAAGCTAACTATGGCTACACCTTC. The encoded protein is CASSYRDRSGQANYGYTF.

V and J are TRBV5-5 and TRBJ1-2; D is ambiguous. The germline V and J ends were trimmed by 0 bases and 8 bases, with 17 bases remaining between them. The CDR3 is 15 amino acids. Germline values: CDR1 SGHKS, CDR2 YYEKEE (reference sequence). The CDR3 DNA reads TGTGCCAGCAGCTTGGGGGTCACGACCCAGCGAGGCTACACCTTC. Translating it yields CASSLGVTTQRGYTF.

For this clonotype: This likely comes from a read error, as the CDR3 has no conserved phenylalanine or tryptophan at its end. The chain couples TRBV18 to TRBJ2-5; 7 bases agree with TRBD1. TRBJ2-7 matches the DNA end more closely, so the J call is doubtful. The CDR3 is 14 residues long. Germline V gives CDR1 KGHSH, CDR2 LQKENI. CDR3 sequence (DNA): TGTGCCAGCTCACCGGGAGTAGGGGGCGACGAGCAGTACTTA. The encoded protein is CASSPGVGGDEQYL.

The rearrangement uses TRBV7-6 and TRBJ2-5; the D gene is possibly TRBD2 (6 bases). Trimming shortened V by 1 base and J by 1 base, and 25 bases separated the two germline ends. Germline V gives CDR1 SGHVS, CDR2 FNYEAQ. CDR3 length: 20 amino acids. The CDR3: CASSLGVAGRRNHLQETQYF. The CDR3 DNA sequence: TGTGCCAGCAGCTTAGGAGTGGCGGGAAGGCGAAACCACCTCCAAGAGACCCAGTACTTC.

In DNA, the CDR3 is TGTGCCAGCAGCCCCCGACAGGGGCCAGGAAACACCATATATTTT. Protein product: CASSPRQGPGNTIYF. This chain connects TRBV14 to TRBJ1-3; 8 nucleotides align to TRBD1. CDR1 is SGHDN, CDR2 FVKESK, per germline. V shed 4 bases, J shed 4 bases, and the junction held 6 bases outside the gene matches. The CDR3 runs to 15 residues.

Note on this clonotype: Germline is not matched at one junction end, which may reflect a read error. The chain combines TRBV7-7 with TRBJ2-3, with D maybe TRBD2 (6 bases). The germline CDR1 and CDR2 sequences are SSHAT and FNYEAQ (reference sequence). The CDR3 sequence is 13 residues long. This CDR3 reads CASTAGTADTQYF. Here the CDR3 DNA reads TGTGCTAGCACCGCGGGAACCGCAGATACGCAGTATTTT.

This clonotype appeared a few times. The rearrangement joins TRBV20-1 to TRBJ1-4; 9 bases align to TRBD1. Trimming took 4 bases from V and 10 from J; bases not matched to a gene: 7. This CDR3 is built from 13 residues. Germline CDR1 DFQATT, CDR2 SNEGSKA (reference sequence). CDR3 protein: CSATRQGDGKLFF. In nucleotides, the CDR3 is TGCAGTGCTACTCGACAGGGGGACGGAAAACTGTTTTTT.

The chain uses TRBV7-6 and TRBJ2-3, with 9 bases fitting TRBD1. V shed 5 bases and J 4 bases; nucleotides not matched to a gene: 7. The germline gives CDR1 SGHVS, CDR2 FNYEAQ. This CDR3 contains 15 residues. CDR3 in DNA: TGTGCCAGCAGCCAATTCGGGACAGGGTCAGATACGCAGTATTTT. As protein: CASSQFGTGSDTQYF.

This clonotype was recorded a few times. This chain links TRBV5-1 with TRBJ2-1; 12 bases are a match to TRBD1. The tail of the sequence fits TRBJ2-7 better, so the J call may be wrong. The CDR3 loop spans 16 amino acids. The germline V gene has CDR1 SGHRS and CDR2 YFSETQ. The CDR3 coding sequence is TGCGCCAGCAGGGATTCCCCGGGACAGGGGGCATACGAGCAGTACTTC. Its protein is CASRDSPGQGAYEQYF.

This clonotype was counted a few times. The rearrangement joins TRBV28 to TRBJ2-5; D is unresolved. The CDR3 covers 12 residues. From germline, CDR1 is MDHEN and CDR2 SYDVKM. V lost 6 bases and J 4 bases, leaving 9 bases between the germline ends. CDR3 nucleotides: TGTGCCAGCAGCATAGTAGGAGAGACCCAGTACTTC. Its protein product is CASSIVGETQYF.

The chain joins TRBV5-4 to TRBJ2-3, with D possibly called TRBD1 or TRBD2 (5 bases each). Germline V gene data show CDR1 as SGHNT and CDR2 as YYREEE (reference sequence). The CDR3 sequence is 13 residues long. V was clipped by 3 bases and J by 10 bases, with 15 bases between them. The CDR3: CASSSSGTEAQYF. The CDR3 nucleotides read TGTGCCAGCAGCTCCTCCGGGACGGAGGCGCAGTATTTT.